One and the same sample provided the 6 T cell receptor beta chains below, sequenced in a study of cytomegalovirus exposure and HLA in healthy donors. Primers included in the PCR were 60 Vbeta and 13 Jbeta primers. Produced via immunoSEQ multiplex PCR; TCRdb's table is partial and in-frame only. This sample yields about 190,000 clones, of which around 87% are seen a single time; around 1.2% belongs to the top ten. Material for sequencing was PBMCs. Receptors were obtained from a man aged 25 to 40 in good health and CMV-seronegative.

In this sample, this clone turned up once. This chain joins TRBV11-1 and TRBJ2-3; 7 bases match TRBD1. Per germline, CDR1 SGHAT and CDR2 FQDESV (reference sequence). This CDR3 region has 13 residues. Trimming at V came to 5 bases and at J to 3 bases, leaving 2 bases not matched to a gene. CDR3 residues: CASSKDRTDTQYF. The CDR3 DNA is TGTGCCAGCAGCAAGGACAGGACAGATACGCAGTATTTT.

The chain combines TRBV11-3 with TRBJ2-2; 8 nucleotides line up with TRBD2. CDR3 length: 18 residues. The V gene's germline CDR1 is SGHNT and CDR2 YENEEA. The V and J ends lost 0 bases and 5 bases, in that order; junction bases with no gene match: 11. CDR3 nucleotides: TGTGCCAGCAGCTTAGATAACGGGGGGGGCCGTGCGACCGGGGAGCTGTTTTTT. This translates into CASSLDNGGGRATGELFF.

The DNA for the CDR3 is TGTGCCATCAGTGGGGGGACAGGGGCGCTTTCCGAGCAGTACTTC. Residues: CAISGGTGALSEQYF. This chain uses TRBV10-3 with TRBJ2-7; 10 positions match TRBD1. V dropped 4 bases and J dropped 6; count of bases not matched to a gene: 9. The CDR3 consists of 15 residues. In germline, CDR1 is ENHRY, CDR2 SYGVKD.

The gene calls are TRBV10-2 and TRBJ2-3; 7 bases are shared with TRBD1. The ends lost 2 bases at V and 4 bases at J; junction bases unmatched: 3. Germline V gene data show CDR1 as WSHSY and CDR2 as SAAADI. The length of the CDR3 is 14 residues. The CDR3 spells CASSERTGADTQYF. CDR3 in DNA: TGCGCCAGCAGTGAGCGGACAGGTGCAGATACGCAGTATTTT.

A few counts support this clone. The V and J genes are TRBV5-6 and TRBJ2-5; 8 nucleotides line up with TRBD2. The CDR3 is 14 amino acids. The V gene end was trimmed by 2 bases and the J gene end by 4 bases; junction bases not matched to a gene: 4. CDR1 SGHDT and CDR2 YYEEEE come from the germline V gene. The CDR3 loop reads CASSFGGGTETQYF. CDR3 coding DNA: TGTGCCAGCAGCTTCGGGGGGGGAACAGAGACCCAGTACTTC.

J is TRBJ1-5 and V is TRBV4-3; D call uncertain. This CDR3 has 15 amino acids. V lost 2 bases to trimming and J lost 0 bases, with 8 bases between them. Germline values: CDR1 LGHNA, CDR2 YSLEER. The CDR3 spells CASSQSVYSNQPQHF. CDR3 nucleotide sequence: TGCGCCAGCAGCCAAAGTGTCTATAGCAATCAGCCCCAGCATTTT.